This TCR beta chain was sequenced for a study of shared clonotypes between healthy human individuals. Overall study: There were three CD4 naive, three CD4 memory, two CD8 naive and one CD8 memory plates per donor. Study conclusions and caveats: Generally, naive subsets (rather than memory subsets) showed larger estimated richness. A reduction in generation probabilities was seen for non-shared clonotypes relative to those shared by all four donors.

Points on this clone: Its specificity is unknown.

TCRdb's copy holds only in-frame clones and misses some; the assay was immunoSEQ multiplex PCR. The sample consists of approximately 1.4 million clones, approximately 98% of them appearing once. Partitioning of CD4+ cells yielded a CD45RA+ naive subset and a CD45RA-negative memory subset. The material sequenced was naive CD4+ T cells sorted from blood. Documented subset: CD45RA+ positively selected. This clonotype was sampled from a young man in good health.

The CDR3 reads CASSVAGGPAGELFF. DNA of the CDR3: TGTGCCAGCAGCGTAGCGGGAGGGCCTGCCGGGGAGCTGTTTTTT. The V and J genes are TRBV9 and TRBJ2-2; 8 bases map to TRBD2. Germline-derived CDR1 and CDR2 are SGDLS and YYNGEE. The CDR3 has 15 amino acids. The J segment lost 6 bases and the V segment lost 0 bases, leaving 4 bases of the junction unmatched.